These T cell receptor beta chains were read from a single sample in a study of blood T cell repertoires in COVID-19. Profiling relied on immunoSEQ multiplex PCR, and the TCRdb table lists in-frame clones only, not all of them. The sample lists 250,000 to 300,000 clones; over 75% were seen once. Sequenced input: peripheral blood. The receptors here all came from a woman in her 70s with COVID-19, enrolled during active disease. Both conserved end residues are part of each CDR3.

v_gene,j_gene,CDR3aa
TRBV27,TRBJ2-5,CASSFSGEETQYF
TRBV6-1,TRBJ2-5,CASSEGGNQETQYF
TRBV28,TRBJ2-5,CASSLTSGSSETQYF
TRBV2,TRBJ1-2,CASSASGARDPPGYTF
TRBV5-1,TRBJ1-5,CASSPGGGGQPQHF
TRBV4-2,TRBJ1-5,CASSQDQGSNNQPQHF
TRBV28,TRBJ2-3,CASSRDRQSTDTQYF
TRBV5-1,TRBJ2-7,CASSGGLAGYYEQYF
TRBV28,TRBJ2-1,CASRGQARGEQFF
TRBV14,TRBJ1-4,CASSKGGVVEKLFF
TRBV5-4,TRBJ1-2,CASSPESGTLSGYTF
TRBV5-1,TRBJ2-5,CASSLGQQETQYF
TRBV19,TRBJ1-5,CASSPGGGRNQPQHF
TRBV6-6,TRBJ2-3,CASSRTGGRGLTDTQYF
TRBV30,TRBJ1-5,CAWRKGTGNQPQHF
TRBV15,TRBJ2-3,CATSKDRVPDTQYF
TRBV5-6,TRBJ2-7,CASSLGSLAGVREQYF
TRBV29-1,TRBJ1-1,CSVEGVVGTEAFF
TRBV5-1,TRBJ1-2,CASSPGTGPENGYTF
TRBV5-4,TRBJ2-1,CASSPGPGGHNEQFF
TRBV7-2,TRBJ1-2,CASSPEGRAYGYTF
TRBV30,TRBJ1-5,CAWSVRGLPFNQPQHF
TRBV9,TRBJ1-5,CASSVAGGNQPQHF
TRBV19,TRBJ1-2,CASAAGTGDYGYTF
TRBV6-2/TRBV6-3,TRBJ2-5,CASSWDLIAETQYF
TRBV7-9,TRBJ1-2,CASSPTGASYPHYGYTF
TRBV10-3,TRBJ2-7,CAISEEAHEQYF
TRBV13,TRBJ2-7,CASSLGGGKRFSEQYF
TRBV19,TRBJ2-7,CASSHIPASGSHEQYF
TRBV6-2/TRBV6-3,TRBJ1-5,CASSYGSLNQPQHF
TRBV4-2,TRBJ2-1,CASRGTTRQTYNEQFF